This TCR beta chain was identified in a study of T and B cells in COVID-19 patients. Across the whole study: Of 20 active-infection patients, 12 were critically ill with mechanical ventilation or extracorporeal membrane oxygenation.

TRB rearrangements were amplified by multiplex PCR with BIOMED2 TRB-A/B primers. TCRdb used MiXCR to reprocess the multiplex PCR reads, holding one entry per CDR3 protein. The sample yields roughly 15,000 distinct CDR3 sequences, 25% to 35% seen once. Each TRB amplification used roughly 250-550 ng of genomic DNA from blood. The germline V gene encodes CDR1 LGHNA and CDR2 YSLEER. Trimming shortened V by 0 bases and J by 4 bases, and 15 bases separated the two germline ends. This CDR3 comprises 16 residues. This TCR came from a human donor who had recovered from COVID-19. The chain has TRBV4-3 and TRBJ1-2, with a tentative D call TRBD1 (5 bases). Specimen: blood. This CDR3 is CASSQDLSGPLYGYTF. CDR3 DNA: TGCGCCAGCAGCCAAGATCTGTCAGGGCCACTCTATGGCTACACCTTC.